This T cell receptor beta chain was recorded in a study of blood T cells in healthy people across ages. Per the germline V gene, CDR1 is SGHTA and CDR2 is FQGNSA. The CDR3 spans 15 residues. V was shortened by 5 bases and J by 4 bases, with 17 bases between the two germline ends. As regards this clonotype: Given a much more abundant clone one base away, this may be a read error.

Next came a second PCR, run for about 6 to 11 cycles, which used a sample-barcoded 5' primer along with a J-beta primer mix. TCRdb itself ran the 5' RACE reads through MiXCR, one entry per CDR3 protein. This table holds some 670,000 distinct CDR3 sequences, around 50% found once. This chain connects TRBV7-2 to TRBJ2-5, with D perhaps being TRBD1 or TRBD2 (5 bases each). Sequencing was carried out using blood. This sequence was found in a woman aged 80 or over in good health. CDR3 protein: CASSNQGRKGETQYF. In DNA form, the CDR3 reads TGTGCCAGCAGCAACCAGGGACGAAAGGGAGAGACCCAGTACTTC.